This T cell receptor (beta chain) is drawn from a study of blood T cell repertoires in COVID-19. Study in general: Material from acute and convalescent COVID-19 was sourced from the United States, Italy and Spain.

The CDR3 is 19 amino acids. Germline values: CDR1 LGHNA, CDR2 YNFKEQ. With 0 bases removed from V and 1 base from J, the gap between germline ends came to 19 bases. Only in-frame clones appear in the TCRdb table, and some are missing; sequencing was by immunoSEQ multiplex PCR. The sample has about 170,000 clones; about 85% are singletons. Source material: peripheral blood. The sequence was collected from a man aged 80 or over with COVID-19, enrolled during active disease. This chain connects TRBV4-2 to TRBJ2-1, with a possible D match to TRBD1 (6 bases). For the CDR3, the DNA is TGTGCCAGCAGCCAAGATCAGGGGAGCTCCTACAATTCCTACAATGAGCAGTTCTTC. Translating gives CASSQDQGSSYNSYNEQFF.